This T cell receptor beta chain was recorded in a study of a mutant IDH1 vaccine in newly diagnosed glioma. Across the whole study: A roughly 62% male, about 40% female split and a mean age of approximately 40 years characterized treated patients. Those enrolled had earlier been treated with radiotherapy, temozolomide, or both, mostly both. Study-wide results and caveats: With respect to changes in top peripheral T cell clonotypes, pseudoprogression seemed unrelated.

Trimming cost V 4 bases and J 7 bases; bases outside gene matches: 7. Germline CDR1 and CDR2: SGHRS and YFSETQ. CDR3 length: 15 residues. A note on this clone: Its antigen is unidentified.

Specified time point: week 11, during vaccination. Every vaccination contained 300 ug of the mutant IDH1 20-mer peptide and was paired with topical imiquimod. Sequencing used immunoSEQ multiplex PCR; TCRdb keeps in-frame clones, though not all of them. The sample holds 60,000 to 75,000 clones, around 80% seen once. This specimen was PBMCs, taken from a glioma patient whose treatment included an IDH1 peptide vaccine. The gene calls are TRBV5-1 and TRBJ1-6; 8 bases match TRBD1. This sequence originates from a man in his thirties or forties with glioma. Written as DNA, the CDR3 is TGCGCCAGCAGCGTCCGGGACAGGAGAAATTCACCCCTCCACTTT. It encodes CASSVRDRRNSPLHF.